This TCR beta chain originates from a study of blood T cells in healthy people across ages. V lost 4 bases and J 0 bases, leaving 10 bases between the germline ends. Per germline, CDR1 SGHKS and CDR2 YYEKEE (reference sequence). The CDR3 contains 14 residues. The second PCR ran about 6 to 12 cycles with a sample-barcoded 5' primer and J-beta primers. TCRdb processed the 5' RACE reads anew with MiXCR; each CDR3 protein has one entry. The table lists about 680,000 distinct CDR3 sequences, 49% of them singletons. This clonotype was obtained from a woman aged 60-75 years in good health. V usage is TRBV5-5 and J usage is TRBJ1-1; no firm D call. Source material: blood. CDR3 sequence: CASSRRLMNTEAFF. CDR3 in DNA: TGTGCCAGCAGCAGACGCCTTATGAACACTGAAGCTTTCTTT.